Listed below are T cell receptor beta chains from one sample, sequenced in a study of chemoradiotherapy in HPV16-positive cancers. The table came from immunoSEQ multiplex PCR; TCRdb's copy has only in-frame clones and leaves some out. The repertoire includes 13,000 or so clones, 69% of them detected once, and 15% to 20% sits in the top ten. The specimen was obtained from a patient who underwent chemoradiotherapy. Receptors originate from a human donor with HPV-associated anogenital cancer. Both conserved end residues are part of each CDR3. A D gene is named only where the DNA matches it firmly. Part of the rows lack a size; the others show once, few, many or a class for expanded clones.

CDR3	DNA	length	V	J	D	size
CASRDRLVGGRETQYF	TGCGCCAGCAGGGATAGACTCGTGGGAGGTCGGGAGACCCAGTACTTC	16	TRBV5-1	TRBJ2-5	NA	NA
CASSPDSGVSYEQYF	TGTGCCAGCAGCCCAGACAGCGGGGTCTCCTACGAGCAGTACTTC	15	TRBV7-8	TRBJ2-7	TRBD2	NA
CASSPDLAGGIEQYF	TGTGCCAGCAGTCCAGACCTAGCGGGGGGAATCGAGCAGTACTTC	15	TRBV2	TRBJ2-7	TRBD2	NA
CASSLVTGTGVSGELFF	TGTGCCAGCAGCTTGGTCACCGGGACAGGGGTCTCCGGGGAGCTGTTTTTT	17	TRBV5-4	TRBJ2-2	TRBD1	NA
CASSISGASSNYGYTF	TGTGCCAGTAGTATCAGTGGCGCCAGTTCTAACTATGGCTACACCTTC	16	TRBV19	TRBJ1-2	NA	NA
CASSPAGGITDTQYF	TGTGCCAGCAGCCCCGCGGGGGGGATCACAGATACGCAGTATTTT	15	TRBV7-6	TRBJ2-3	TRBD2	NA
CASSLAGYGYTF	TGTGCCAGCAGCTTGGCGGGGTATGGCTACACCTTC	12	TRBV5-6	TRBJ1-2	NA	NA
CASSPTREDYEQYF	TGTGCCAGCAGCCCCACTCGGGAAGACTACGAGCAGTACTTC	14	TRBV7-9	TRBJ2-7	NA	NA
CASITGRGRTEAFF	TGTGCCAGCATAACAGGGAGGGGTCGAACTGAAGCTTTCTTT	14	TRBV6-1	TRBJ1-1	NA	NA
CASSLRGAPNEKLFF	TGTGCCAGCAGTTTAAGGGGGGCACCCAATGAAAAACTGTTTTTT	15	TRBV28	TRBJ1-4	NA	NA
CASSLGLSGTGRNEQFF	TGTGCCAGCAGCTTGGGCCTAAGCGGGACAGGAAGGAATGAGCAGTTCTTC	17	TRBV5-4	TRBJ2-1	NA	NA
CASSLGTGFGETQYF	TGTGCCAGCAGTTTAGGGACAGGGTTCGGGGAGACCCAGTACTTC	15	TRBV28	TRBJ2-5	TRBD1	NA
CASSRLLLNIQYF	TGCGCCAGCAGCCGCCTTCTCCTAAACATTCAGTACTTC	13	TRBV4-1	TRBJ2-4	NA	NA
CASSWQETQYF	TGTGCCAGCAGTTGGCAAGAGACCCAGTACTTC	11	TRBV7-9	TRBJ2-5	NA	medium-sized
CASSYSISGNTEAFF	TGTGCCAGCAGTTACTCGATTTCAGGGAACACTGAAGCTTTCTTT	15	TRBV6-5	TRBJ1-1	NA	NA
CASSLYKAETQYF	TGCGCCAGCAGCTTGTACAAAGCGGAGACCCAGTACTTC	13	TRBV5-1	TRBJ2-5	NA	few
CASTPPWGSRGQPYEQYF	TGCGCCAGCACTCCACCGTGGGGTAGCCGGGGACAGCCCTACGAGCAGTACTTC	18	TRBV10-1	TRBJ2-7	TRBD1	NA
CASSETETQYF	TGTGCCAGCAGTGAAACTGAGACCCAGTACTTC	11	TRBV2	TRBJ2-5	NA	NA
CASRVGLAGLYEQYF	TGTGCCAGTAGAGTGGGACTAGCGGGTTTGTACGAGCAGTACTTC	15	TRBV19	TRBJ2-7	TRBD2	NA
CASSGLGGYGELFF	TGTGCCAGCAGTGGTTTAGGTGGCTACGGGGAGCTGTTTTTT	14	TRBV2	TRBJ2-2	NA	few
CAISESERGGLGEQFF	TGTGCCATCAGTGAGTCAGAGCGGGGGGGCCTGGGTGAGCAGTTCTTC	16	TRBV10-3	TRBJ2-1	TRBD2	NA
CASGELANYGYTF	TGTGCCAGCGGAGAACTAGCTAACTATGGCTACACCTTC	13	TRBV2	TRBJ1-2	NA	few
CSARWDGYTF	TGCAGTGCTAGGTGGGATGGCTACACCTTC	10	TRBV20-1	TRBJ1-2	NA	NA
CASSVDPGREGYTF	TGTGCCAGCAGCGTAGACCCAGGGCGTGAAGGCTACACCTTC	14	TRBV9	TRBJ1-2	NA	NA
CASSSRGNNSPLHF	TGTGCCAGCAGCTCCAGGGGGAATAATTCACCCCTCCACTTT	14	TRBV11-2	TRBJ1-6	TRBD1	NA
CASSEALRMGNIQYF	TGTGCCAGCAGTGAAGCGCTTCGGATGGGCAACATTCAGTACTTC	15	TRBV6-1	TRBJ2-4	NA	few
CASSLGQGMTEAFF	TGTGCCAGCAGCTTGGGCCAGGGGATGACTGAAGCTTTCTTT	14	TRBV5-6	TRBJ1-1	NA	NA
CASSGDGLTYGYTF	TGTGCCAGCAGTGGGGACGGCCTAACCTATGGCTACACCTTC	14	TRBV28	TRBJ1-2	NA	few
CASSLRGQGDGYTF	TGTGCCAGCAGCTTAAGGGGGCAGGGAGACGGCTACACCTTC	14	TRBV7-9	TRBJ1-2	TRBD1	NA
CASSSQGGANEKLFF	TGTGCCAGCAGTTCCCAGGGGGGAGCTAATGAAAAACTGTTTTTT	15	TRBV6-1	TRBJ1-4	TRBD1	NA
CASSAGSSGNTIYF	TGTGCCAGCTCGGCGGGATCCTCTGGAAACACCATATATTTT	14	TRBV18	TRBJ1-3	NA	NA
CASSESAGSYEQYF	TGTGCCAGCAGTGAATCAGCGGGCTCCTACGAGCAGTACTTC	14	TRBV6-1	TRBJ2-7	NA	NA
CASSYRQGYIYEQYF	TGTGCCAGCAGCTATCGACAGGGCTATATCTACGAGCAGTACTTC	15	TRBV5-6	TRBJ2-7	TRBD1	NA
CASSFGQGALGYTF	TGCGCCAGCAGCTTCGGACAGGGGGCCCTGGGCTACACCTTC	14	TRBV5-1	TRBJ1-2	TRBD1	NA
CASSYRQSAYEQYF	TGTGCCAGCAGTTACCGCCAGTCAGCCTACGAGCAGTACTTC	14	TRBV6-5	TRBJ2-7	NA	NA
CASGAGYYGANVLTF	TGTGCTAGTGGTGCGGGGTATTACGGGGCCAACGTCCTGACTTTC	15	TRBV12-5	TRBJ2-6	NA	NA
CAFGLAGGWETQYF	TGTGCCTTCGGACTAGCGGGGGGGTGGGAGACCCAGTACTTC	14	TRBV30	TRBJ2-5	TRBD2	NA